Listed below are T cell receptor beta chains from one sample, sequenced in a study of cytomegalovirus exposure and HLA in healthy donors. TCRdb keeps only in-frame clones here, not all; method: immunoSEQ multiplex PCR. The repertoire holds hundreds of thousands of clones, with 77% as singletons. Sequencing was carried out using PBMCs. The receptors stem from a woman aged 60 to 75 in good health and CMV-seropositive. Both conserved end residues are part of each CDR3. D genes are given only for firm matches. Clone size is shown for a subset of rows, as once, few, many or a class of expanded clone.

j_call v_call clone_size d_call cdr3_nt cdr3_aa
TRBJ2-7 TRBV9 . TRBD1 TGTGCCAGCAGCGCGGACAGGGACGAGCAGTACTTC CASSADRDEQYF
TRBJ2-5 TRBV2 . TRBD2 TGTGCCAGCAGTGGCGGGAGGCTCGAGACCCAGTACTTC CASSGGRLETQYF
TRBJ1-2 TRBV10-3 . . TGTGCCATCAGTGAGTACCCGGACAATGGCTACACCTTC CAISEYPDNGYTF
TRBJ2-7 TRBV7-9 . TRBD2 TGTGCCAGCAGCTTCGGGACTAGCGGAGCCGAGCAGTACTTC CASSFGTSGAEQYF
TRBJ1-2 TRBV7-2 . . TGTGCCAGCAGTCAACTCGGAGTTAACTATGGCTACACCTTC CASSQLGVNYGYTF
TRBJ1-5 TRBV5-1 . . TGCGCCAGCAGCTTAACAGGTTTGAGCAATCAGCCCCAGCATTTT CASSLTGLSNQPQHF
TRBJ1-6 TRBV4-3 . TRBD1 TGCGCCAGCCAGCGGGACAGGGGTAATTCACCCCTCCACTTT CASQRDRGNSPLHF
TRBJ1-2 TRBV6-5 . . TGTGCCAGCAGTTACGCGGGGGGCTATGGCTACACCTTC CASSYAGGYGYTF
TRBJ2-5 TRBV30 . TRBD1 TGTGCCTGGAGTCCTCGGGGACAGTGGGAGACCCAGTACTTC CAWSPRGQWETQYF
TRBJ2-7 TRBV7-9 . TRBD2 TGTGCCAGCAGCTTAGGAGGTGGGACTAGCGGGAAGGCAAACGAGCAGTACTTC CASSLGGGTSGKANEQYF
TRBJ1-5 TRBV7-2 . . TGTGCCAGCAGCTTAGGGGCAGTTAATCAGCCCCAGCATTTT CASSLGAVNQPQHF
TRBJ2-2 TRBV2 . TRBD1 TGTGCCAGCAGGGGACAGGTGAACACCGGGGAGCTGTTTTTT CASRGQVNTGELFF
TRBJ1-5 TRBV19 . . TGTGCCAGTAGCAGGGGTGGGCAGATCAGTCAGCCCCAGCATTTT CASSRGGQISQPQHF
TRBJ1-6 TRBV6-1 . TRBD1 TGTGCCAGCAGTGATTCGGGACAGGGGAATTCACCCCTCCACTTT CASSDSGQGNSPLHF
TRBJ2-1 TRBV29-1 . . TGCAGCGTTGTCGCGTCAGGGCCAAAGGGTGAGCAGTTCTTC CSVVASGPKGEQFF
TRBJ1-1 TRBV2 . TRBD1 TGTGCCAGCAGTCGGGACAGGCGGCGCGGGACTGAAGCTTTCTTT CASSRDRRRGTEAFF
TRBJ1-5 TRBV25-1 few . TGTGCCAGCAGGCGGGGCAATCAGCCCCAGCATTTT CASRRGNQPQHF
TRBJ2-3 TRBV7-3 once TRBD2 TGTGCCAGCAGACCCAGCGGGGACACAGATACGCAGTATTTT CASRPSGDTDTQYF
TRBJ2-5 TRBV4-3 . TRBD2 TGCGCCAGCAGCCAAGGGGCTAGCGGGGATTGGGCGTACCAAGAGACCCAGTACTTC CASSQGASGDWAYQETQYF
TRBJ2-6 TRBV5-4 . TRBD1 TGTGCCAGCAGCGCGAACTCAGGGGGTTGGGGGGCCAACGTCCTGACTTTC CASSANSGGWGANVLTF
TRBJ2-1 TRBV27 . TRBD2 TGTGCCAGCAGCCCCCAGGGACTAGCGTATATCTACAATGAGCAGTTCTTC CASSPQGLAYIYNEQFF
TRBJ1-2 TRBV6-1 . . TGTGCCAGCACCTACCTGCGCGGCGGCTACACCTTC CASTYLRGGYTF
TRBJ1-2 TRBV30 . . TGTGCCTGGACAGCTAACTATGGCTACACCTTC CAWTANYGYTF
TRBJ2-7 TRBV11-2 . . TGTGCCAGCAGCCTAGTAACACAGGGGGGGCGGCAGTACTTC CASSLVTQGGRQYF
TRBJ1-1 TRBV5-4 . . TGTGCCAGCAGCTTAGCACAGTCTTACACTGAAGCTTTCTTT CASSLAQSYTEAFF
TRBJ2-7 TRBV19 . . TGTGCCAGTAATCTGGACTATTTAACCTACGAGCAGTACTTC CASNLDYLTYEQYF
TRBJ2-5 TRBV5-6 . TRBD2 TGTGCCAGCAGCTTGGAAGGGACTAGCGAAGAGACCCAGTACTTC CASSLEGTSEETQYF
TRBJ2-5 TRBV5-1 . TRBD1 TGCGCCAGCAGCCCGGACAGGGGGCAGGAGACCCAGTACTTC CASSPDRGQETQYF
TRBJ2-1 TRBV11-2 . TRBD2 TGTGCCAGCAGCCTTAACGAGCGGGAGGGCCGTGATGAGCAGTTCTTC CASSLNEREGRDEQFF
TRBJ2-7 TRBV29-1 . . TGCAGCGTTAGAGAGGGTCTCTCGGCCTCCTACGAGCAGTACTTC CSVREGLSASYEQYF
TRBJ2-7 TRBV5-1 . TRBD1 TGCGCCAGCAGCTTGGGGACAGGTGTCTTCTACGAGCAGTACTTC CASSLGTGVFYEQYF
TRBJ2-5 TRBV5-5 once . TGTGCCAGCAGCTTTCGGGGGAGTCAAGAGACCCAGTACTTC CASSFRGSQETQYF
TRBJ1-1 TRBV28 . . TGTGCCAGCAGTTTATTCAAACCCGAGAACGCTTTCTTT CASSLFKPENAFF
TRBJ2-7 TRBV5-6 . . TGTGCCAGCAGCTTGGGTCAGGGTAGGTACGAGCAGTACTTC CASSLGQGRYEQYF
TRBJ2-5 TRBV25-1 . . TGTGCCAGCAGGGCTTGGCGGGGCCAAGAGACCCAGTACTTC CASRAWRGQETQYF
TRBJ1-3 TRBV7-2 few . TGTGCCAGCAGCAGACAGGCCAGTGGAAACACCATATATTTT CASSRQASGNTIYF
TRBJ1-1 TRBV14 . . TGTGCCAGCAGCCGATTGGGGCAGGAGGGGACTGAAGCTTTCTTT CASSRLGQEGTEAFF
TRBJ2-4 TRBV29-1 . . TGCAGCGTTGTCCCCTCACGGGACATTCAGTACTTC CSVVPSRDIQYF
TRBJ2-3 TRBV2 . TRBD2 TGTGCCAGCAGTGAATCGGGACTAGCGCCAGATACGCAGTATTTT CASSESGLAPDTQYF
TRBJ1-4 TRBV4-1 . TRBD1 TGCGCCAGCAGCCGATCACCGGGACAGACTAATGAAAAACTGTTTTTT CASSRSPGQTNEKLFF
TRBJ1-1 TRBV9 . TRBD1 TGTGCCAGCAGCTCAGCAGGGGGGCGCGGGATCACTGAAGCTTTCTTT CASSSAGGRGITEAFF
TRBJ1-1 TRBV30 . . TGTGCCTGGAGTGTACTATTCCCCCGGGAGAGGAAGGAGAGGACTGAAGCTTTCTTT CAWSVLFPRERKERTEAFF
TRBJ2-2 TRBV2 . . TGTGCCAGCAGTGAAGTGTACACCACCGGGGAGCTGTTTTTT CASSEVYTTGELFF
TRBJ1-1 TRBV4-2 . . TGTGCCAGCAGCCAGGAAAGCGGCCGGACAGCCGCGGTAACTTTCTTT CASSQESGRTAAVTFF
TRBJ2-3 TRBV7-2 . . TGTGCCAGCAGCCCTAGGACAGATACGCAGTATTTT CASSPRTDTQYF
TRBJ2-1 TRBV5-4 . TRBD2 TGTGCCAGCAGCATGGGGACTAGCGGGAGGGGCCATGAGCAGTTCTTC CASSMGTSGRGHEQFF
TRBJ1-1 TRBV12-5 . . TGTGCTAGTGGTTCTAATCCGGGACTGACCACTGAAGCTTTCTTT CASGSNPGLTTEAFF
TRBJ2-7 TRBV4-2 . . TGTGCCAGCAGCCAAGATACGTCCACAATTATCTTCGAGCAGTACTTC CASSQDTSTIIFEQYF
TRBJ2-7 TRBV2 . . TGTGCCAGCAGTGACAGAACCTACGAGCAGTACTTC CASSDRTYEQYF
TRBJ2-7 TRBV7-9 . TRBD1 TGTTCCAGCAGCCCACTGGGACAGGGGGCGCGCGAGCAGTACTTC CSSSPLGQGAREQYF